This T cell receptor (beta chain) was retrieved from a study of siplizumab effects on memory and regulatory T cells (dated by TCRdb to between 2018 and 2021). A note on the overall study: The study examined how the anti-CD2 antibody siplizumab affects alloreactive T-cell subsets in allogeneic mixed lymphocyte reactions built from human PBMCs. General study outcomes and caveats: Unstimulated naive T cells appeared to be more diverse than memory T cells, and naive cells seemed to make a substantial contribution to the alloresponse. Whether proliferating Tregs from siplizumab cultures were suppressive was not functionally confirmed. The cumulative frequency of alloreactive sequences that could be traced back to unstimulated CD4+ memory T cells was significantly reduced by siplizumab. Of the alloreactive CD4+ clones that could be mapped, the Treg-derived share averaged around 64% with siplizumab compared with 25% to 30% in control reactions. A naive or memory phenotype could not be assigned to roughly 75-96% of proliferating CD4+ or CD8+ clones. Because sequences below about 10^-5 frequency were poorly captured, only a minor fraction of alloreactive clones could be mapped to unstimulated subsets.

The library came from the immunoSEQ multiplex PCR assay. About 10^5 TCR templates per sample were assayed by the deep sequencing platform. Genomic DNA extracted from sorted T cells was used for TCRbeta CDR3 sequencing. As for how the authors treated the data: The R programming language was used for clonal analysis of the TCRbeta CDR3 data. Alloreactive CD4+ and CD8+ clones were defined by comparing unstimulated samples with post-reaction CFSE-low samples. Regulatory or non-regulatory origin of alloreactive CD4+ clones was assigned by matching sequences to the sorted unstimulated Treg and non-Treg repertoires. The immuneACCESS repertoire file appears here via TCRdb, limited to in-frame rearrangements. These files lack a portion of the clones; in checked studies, under half of the deficit traces to unresolved V genes, and the cause of the others is not known. V and J calls plus clone size are reproduced from that table; the DNA served to infer D and trimming. This sample is represented by about 85,000 clones; approximately 95% of them were singletons. The ten biggest clones cover approximately 17% of the sample.

Sorted unstimulated T cells and proliferating T cells recovered from mixed lymphocyte reactions underwent TCRbeta CDR3 sequencing. Fresh whole blood from approximately ten HLA-typed healthy donors was used to isolate PBMCs. At the junction V is shortened by 10 bases and J by 0 bases, with 11 bases in between. Measured from the cysteine to the phenylalanine, the CDR3 is 13 residues long. Kept here is only the CDR3 DNA, which spans 39 bases and is read in frame from base 1. The germline V gene encodes CDR1 SGHRS and CDR2 YFSETQ. For this clone: What this receptor recognizes is not known. Nothing much larger sits one base from this clone, and base qualities are not available.

The sequence was collected from a human donor in good health. The sample comprised CD8+ T cells sorted from blood. The sequence links TRBV5-1 to TRBJ2-1; the D gene is unclear. In nucleotide form, the sequence is TGCGCCTGCGGACCCAACTCCTACAATGAGCAGTTCTTC. This translates into CACGPNSYNEQFF.